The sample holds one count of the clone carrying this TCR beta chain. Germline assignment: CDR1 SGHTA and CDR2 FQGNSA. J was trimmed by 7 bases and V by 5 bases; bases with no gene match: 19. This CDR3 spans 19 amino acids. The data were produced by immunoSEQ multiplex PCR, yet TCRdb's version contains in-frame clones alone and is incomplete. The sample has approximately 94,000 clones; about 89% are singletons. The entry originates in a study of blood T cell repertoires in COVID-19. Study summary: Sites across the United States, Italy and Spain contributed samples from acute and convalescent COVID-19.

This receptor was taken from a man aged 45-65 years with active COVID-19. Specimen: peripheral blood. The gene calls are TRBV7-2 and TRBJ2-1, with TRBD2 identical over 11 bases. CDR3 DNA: TGTGCCAGCAGCCGTCCCCCGGGACTAGCGGCCTCGGGCGGTAATGAGCAGTTCTTC. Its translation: CASSRPPGLAASGGNEQFF.